These T cell receptor beta chains were read from a single sample in a study of beta chain features in type 1 diabetes. Sequenced by immunoSEQ multiplex PCR; TCRdb stores in-frame clones only, minus some. The repertoire holds around 110,000 clones, 15% to 20% seen once, with over 2% in the top ten. Sequenced sample: central memory CD4+ T cells from blood. The receptors were sampled from a young man with type 1 diabetes. CDR3s include the opening cysteine and the closing phenylalanine or tryptophan. Fields, in order: CDR3 DNA, CDR3 protein, V gene, clone size, D gene, J gene. The D gene is left open where the match is weak. Clone size is stated in some rows and not others, as once, few, many or a class when expanded.

TGTGCCTGGAGGGTTCAGTTACAGGGCTATGGCTACACCTTC	CAWRVQLQGYGYTF	TRBV30	.	.	TRBJ1-2
TGCGCCAGCAGCTTGAGGACTAGCGGTTACACCGGGGAGCTGTTTTTT	CASSLRTSGYTGELFF	TRBV5-1	few	TRBD2	TRBJ2-2
TGTGCTGGACACCGGGACAGCACAGATACGCAGTATTTT	CAGHRDSTDTQYF	TRBV6-5	.	.	TRBJ2-3
TGTGCCAGCAGTGCTGGTGAGGACTATGGCTACACCTTC	CASSAGEDYGYTF	TRBV25-1	few	.	TRBJ1-2
TGTGCCAGCAGCTTAGATAGGGCTACCGGGGAGCTGTTTTTT	CASSLDRATGELFF	TRBV7-2	.	.	TRBJ2-2
TGTGCCAGCAGCTTGGTGGAGGGCCCAGGGGCGAACACTGAAGCTTTCTTT	CASSLVEGPGANTEAFF	TRBV5-8	many	.	TRBJ1-1
TGCAGCGCCCCGGGACAGGGAGCGGGCACTGAAGCTTTCTTT	CSAPGQGAGTEAFF	TRBV29-1	few	TRBD1	TRBJ1-1
TGTGCTAGTGGCCAGGGGGAGACCCAGTACTTC	CASGQGETQYF	TRBV12-5	few	.	TRBJ2-5
TGTGCCAGCAGCCTATCGGGGGACAATGAGCAGTTCTTC	CASSLSGDNEQFF	TRBV7-2	few	.	TRBJ2-1
TGTGCCAGCAGCGTAGGGGGGCAGCTTTACAATGAGCAGTTCTTC	CASSVGGQLYNEQFF	TRBV9	few	.	TRBJ2-1
TGTGCCAGCAGCTTAGGTGCATTCACAGATACGCAGTATTTT	CASSLGAFTDTQYF	TRBV11-2	.	.	TRBJ2-3
TGTGCCAGCAGTTCTTGGACAGACAAAAACATTCAGTACTTC	CASSSWTDKNIQYF	TRBV28	.	.	TRBJ2-4
TGTGCCAGCAGCCCGTGGGTTGACGGCACTGAAGCTTTCTTT	CASSPWVDGTEAFF	TRBV7-9	few	.	TRBJ1-1
TGTGCCAGCAGCCCACTAGCGGGGAGCACAGATACGCAGTATTTT	CASSPLAGSTDTQYF	TRBV14	many	TRBD2	TRBJ2-3
TGCGCCAGCAGTCATTATCGCAAAGACACATCGAATGAGCAGTTCTTC	CASSHYRKDTSNEQFF	TRBV23-1	.	.	TRBJ2-1
TGCGCCAGCAGCATGCAGGACAATGGGTCACCCCTCCACTTT	CASSMQDNGSPLHF	TRBV5-1	few	.	TRBJ1-6
TGCGCCAGCAGCTCCACAGGGTCCGAGACCCAGTACTTC	CASSSTGSETQYF	TRBV5-1	.	.	TRBJ2-5
TGTGCCAGCAGAGATACCAGGGGATCCTACGAGCAGTACTTC	CASRDTRGSYEQYF	TRBV6-6	.	.	TRBJ2-7
TGTGCCAGCAGCCCCATAGACGGCTCCTACGAGCAGTACTTC	CASSPIDGSYEQYF	TRBV9	.	.	TRBJ2-7
TGCGCCAGCAGCGCCCTAGACATAAACTATGGCTACACCTTC	CASSALDINYGYTF	TRBV5-1	.	.	TRBJ1-2
TGTGCCAGCAGCGTAGAGGCAGGGGATGGACAAGAGACCCAGTACTTC	CASSVEAGDGQETQYF	TRBV9	.	.	TRBJ2-5
TGTGCCTGGAATTACGGGACAGCCGTCTACGAGCAGTACTTC	CAWNYGTAVYEQYF	TRBV30	many	TRBD1	TRBJ2-7
TGTGCCAGCAGCTTGACCGGGACTAGCGGGGGCAAACAGTACTTC	CASSLTGTSGGKQYF	TRBV7-2	few	TRBD2	TRBJ2-5
TGCACCAGCAGGGACGTCTGTTTTGCACAAAGTCGGGCCAACGTCCTGACTTTC	CTSRDVCFAQSRANVLTF	TRBV1	.	.	TRBJ2-6
TGTGCCAGCTCACCCCCCGAAGCCCACGAGCAGTACTTC	CASSPPEAHEQYF	TRBV18	.	.	TRBJ2-7
TGTGCCAGCAGCAGGGGGACAGCTAATACCCAGTACTTC	CASSRGTANTQYF	TRBV7-3	many	TRBD1	TRBJ2-5
TGTGCTAGTGGTAGCTGGGACAGGGTAAATGAGGTTATGGGCTACACCTTC	CASGSWDRVNEVMGYTF	TRBV12-5	.	TRBD1	TRBJ1-2
TGTGCCGTCACCCGGGGGGGCCCCTACAATGAGCAGTTCTTC	CAVTRGGPYNEQFF	TRBV7-9	.	TRBD2	TRBJ2-1
TGCGCCAGCAGCTTGGGCAGCGACGAGCAGTACTTC	CASSLGSDEQYF	TRBV5-1	.	.	TRBJ2-7
TGTGCCAGCAGCGTAGGAACAGGGCAGGCGGGACTAAGCTCCTACAATGAGCAGTTCTTC	CASSVGTGQAGLSSYNEQFF	TRBV9	few	.	TRBJ2-1
TGTGCCTGGAGTGTAAAGGCCTTCCAAGAGACCCAGTACTTC	CAWSVKAFQETQYF	TRBV30	few	.	TRBJ2-5
TGTGCCAGCTCACCCCGACAGGACAATGAGCAGTTCTTC	CASSPRQDNEQFF	TRBV18	few	.	TRBJ2-1
TGTGCCAGCAGTAGCTATGGGGATCAGCCCCAGCATTTT	CASSSYGDQPQHF	TRBV6-5	.	.	TRBJ1-5
TGTGCCAGCAGCTTATCGGGACAGGTCTACGAGCAGTACTTC	CASSLSGQVYEQYF	TRBV7-6	few	TRBD1	TRBJ2-7
TGTGCCAGCTCACCAGACGATTCACCCCTCCACTTT	CASSPDDSPLHF	TRBV18	.	.	TRBJ1-6
TGTGCCAGCAGCTTATTCCCCGGCTCTTACAATGAGCAGTTCTTC	CASSLFPGSYNEQFF	TRBV7-2	.	.	TRBJ2-1
TGTGCCAGCAGCTTAGCGGGGGGGGTTGAGCAGTTCTTC	CASSLAGGVEQFF	TRBV7-2	.	TRBD2	TRBJ2-1
TGTGCCAGCAGCCAACGGGACAGTAGCTCCTACGAGCAGTACTTC	CASSQRDSSSYEQYF	TRBV7-2	.	TRBD1	TRBJ2-7
TGTGCCAGCAGCGCCGGACTAGCGGGGGCCCCCTACAATGAGCAGTTCTTC	CASSAGLAGAPYNEQFF	TRBV9	.	TRBD2	TRBJ2-1
TGTGCCAGCAGCACGGGACTAGCGGGGATGACAGATACGCAGTATTTT	CASSTGLAGMTDTQYF	TRBV11-2	.	TRBD2	TRBJ2-3
TGTGCCAGCAGCCGGACGACAGGGGAGGCAGAGACCCAGTACTTC	CASSRTTGEAETQYF	TRBV6-1	.	TRBD1	TRBJ2-5